Detailed here is one TCR beta chain. RNA transcripts yielded amplified TCR beta CDR3 regions. The HTBI primer set drove a first-round RT-PCR of the TCR CDR3. TCRdb used MiXCR to reprocess the multiplex PCR reads, holding one entry per CDR3 protein. The repertoire consists of roughly 570,000 distinct CDR3 sequences, with 46% occurring once and the leading ten covering around 7.7%. This sample stems from a study of T cells in Graves' hyperthyroidism and ophthalmopathy. V shed 1 base and J shed 7 bases, with 19 bases lying between them. From germline, CDR1 is KGHDR and CDR2 SFDVKD. The CDR3 sequence is 16 residues long. Thyroid ultrasound and orbital computed tomography, with clinical symptoms and serum thyroxine and TRAb, informed diagnoses.

Sequenced sample: peripheral blood or thyroid tissue (not recorded which). The clonotype originates from a woman aged 18 to 35 with Graves' hyperthyroidism. V is TRBV24-1 and J is TRBJ2-7, with D tentatively TRBD2 (6 bases). The CDR3 coding sequence is TGTGCCACCAGTGATTTTGGCGGGGCAACCTACAATGAGCAGTACTTC. Protein product: CATSDFGGATYNEQYF.